The 19 T cell receptor beta chains reported below all come from one sample, sequenced in a study of T cell changes during pregnancy in multiple sclerosis. Sequencing was performed with immunoSEQ multiplex PCR; in TCRdb, only in-frame clones are kept and a portion is missing. The profile covers about 94,000 clones, with 94% appearing a single time and around 0.86% taken by the ten largest. The sequencing here drew on peripheral blood, taken in the third trimester of pregnancy. These receptor sequences come from a female donor with multiple sclerosis, enrolled in a pregnancy study.

CDR3 in amino acids: CASSEGLTNYGYTF. CDR3 in DNA: TGTGCCAGCAGTGAGGGACTAACCAACTATGGCTACACCTTC. The chain is built from TRBV2 and TRBJ1-2; a weak D match, TRBD1 (5 bases). The germline gives CDR1 SNHLY, CDR2 FYNNEI. This CDR3 contains 14 residues. Trimming removed 3 bases from V and 2 bases from J, with 10 bases in between.

The rearrangement links TRBV9 to TRBJ2-1, with 10 bases lining up with TRBD2. The CDR3 is 16 amino acids. Germline lookup yields CDR1 SGDLS and CDR2 YYNGEE. Losses at the gene ends were 0 bases for V and 6 bases for J; bases not matched to a gene: 6. CDR3 sequence reads: CASSVALAGVSNEQFF. The CDR3 coding sequence is TGTGCCAGCAGCGTAGCGCTAGCGGGAGTTAGCAATGAGCAGTTCTTC.

The genes are TRBV18 and TRBJ2-3; the D is unclear. Between the trimmed V and J ends, which lost 6 bases and 4 bases, there was a span of 8 bases. The CDR3 extends over 12 amino acids. Germline lookup yields CDR1 KGHSH and CDR2 LQKENI. The CDR3 spells CASSGSPDTQYF. Here the CDR3 DNA reads TGTGCCAGCTCCGGGTCCCCAGATACGCAGTATTTT.

The rearrangement uses TRBV14 and TRBJ2-2, with 8 bases matching TRBD2. V shed 4 bases, J shed 3 bases, and the junction held 4 bases outside the gene matches. Germline V lookup: CDR1 SGHDN, CDR2 FVKESK. The CDR3 runs 15 residues. The CDR3 nucleotides are TGTGCCAGCAGCCGCACTAGCGGTTACACCGGGGAGCTGTTTTTT. Translated: CASSRTSGYTGELFF.

The rearrangement uses TRBV28 and TRBJ1-2; 8 bases line up with TRBD1. J was trimmed by 8 bases and V by 6 bases; bases with no gene match: 2. This CDR3 contains 11 residues. Looked up from germline, CDR1 is MDHEN and CDR2 is SYDVKM. CDR3 sequence reads: CASRDRGGYTF. The CDR3 region has the DNA TGTGCCAGCAGAGACAGGGGCGGCTACACCTTC.

This chain connects TRBV7-9 to TRBJ2-7; 8 bases fit TRBD2. V trimming: 5 bases; J trimming: 4 bases; junction bases outside the gene matches: 7. Germline assignment: CDR1 SEHNR and CDR2 FQNEAQ (reference sequence). The CDR3 runs 14 residues. The CDR3 nucleotides read TGTGCCAGCAGCGGGACTAGTTCGAGGTACGAGCAGTACTTC. Translation gives CASSGTSSRYEQYF.

This rearrangement joins TRBV2 to TRBJ2-5, with 7 bases matching TRBD1. The V gene's germline CDR1 is SNHLY and CDR2 FYNNEI. V gave up 6 bases and J gave up 1 base; unmatched junction bases: 5. This CDR3 is built from 14 residues. The DNA for the CDR3 is TGTGCCAGCAGGACTGGGACAGCCCAAGAGACCCAGTACTTC. This translates into CASRTGTAQETQYF.

This clone was seen a single time. V gene TRBV15 combines with J gene TRBJ1-2, with a weak D call TRBD1 (6 bases). Germline CDR1 and CDR2: LNHNV and YYDKDF (reference sequence). This CDR3 is built from 18 residues. The V end was cut by 2 bases, the J end by 1 base, with 20 bases between. In nucleotides, the CDR3 is TGTGCCACCAGCAGACGACCCACAGGGAGTCCGGATAACTATGGCTACACCTTC. Its protein is CATSRRPTGSPDNYGYTF.

The chain combines TRBV6-1 with TRBJ2-1, with 8 positions matching TRBD2. V dropped 4 bases and J dropped 2; count of bases not matched to a gene: 7. CDR3 length equals 16 residues. Germline V gene sequence: CDR1 MNHNS, CDR2 SASEGT. CDR3 region: CASSVSISGTYNEQFF. DNA of the CDR3: TGTGCCAGCAGTGTTTCGATTAGCGGGACCTACAATGAGCAGTTCTTC.

This chain links TRBV5-4 with TRBJ1-1; TRBD1 agrees at 7 bases. Germline CDR1 SGHNT, CDR2 YYREEE (reference sequence). The CDR3 extends over 12 amino acids. Trimming cost V 7 bases and J 5 bases; bases outside gene matches: 5. CDR3 bases: TGTGCCAGCGGGACAGCCCAGACTGAAGCTTTCTTT. Residues: CASGTAQTEAFF.

This chain connects TRBV28 to TRBJ1-4, with 7 positions matching TRBD1. This CDR3 is 15 amino acids long. Germline V CDR1 and CDR2: MDHEN, SYDVKM. J lost 0 bases, V lost 4 bases, and 2 bases had no gene match. CDR3: CASSSTGATNEKLFF. DNA of the CDR3: TGTGCCAGCAGTTCAACAGGGGCAACTAATGAAAAACTGTTTTTT.

For this clone: The junction shows a germline mismatch at one end, possibly a read error. The V call is TRBV6-1, the J call TRBJ1-3; unclear D gene. In germline, CDR1 is MNHNS, CDR2 SASEGT. The CDR3 spans 16 residues. CDR3 sequence reads: CASSEGIGRKGNTIYF. CDR3 coding DNA: TGTGCCAGCAGCGAAGGTATAGGGAGAAAAGGAAACACCATATATTTT.

The chain couples TRBV5-1 to TRBJ2-5; 9 positions agree with TRBD1. Per germline, CDR1 SGHRS and CDR2 YFSETQ. The CDR3 length is 15 residues. V lost 4 bases to trimming and J lost 5 bases; unmatched junction nucleotides: 9. CDR3 nucleotide sequence: TGCGCCAGCAGCAGAGGCCCCGGGACAGGGGAGACCCAGTACTTC. Translation gives CASSRGPGTGETQYF.

This sequence joins TRBV7-9 and TRBJ2-2; perhaps TRBD1 as D (6 bases). Per the germline V gene, CDR1 is SEHNR and CDR2 is FQNEAQ (reference sequence). CDR3 length equals 17 residues. The ends were cut back, 5 bases at V and 1 base at J, with 17 bases in the middle. The CDR3, as DNA: TGTGCCAGCAGCGAGCCCAGGGGATTTCTGAACACCGGGGAGCTGTTTTTT. Protein sequence: CASSEPRGFLNTGELFF.

For this clone: The junction does not match germline at one end; this may be a read error. The chain links TRBV7-3 to TRBJ2-3; D gene ambiguous. The CDR3 is 13 amino acids. Looked up from germline, CDR1 is SGHTA and CDR2 is FQGTGA. The CDR3 DNA is TGTGCCAGCAGCGTAACTAACACAGATACGCAGTATTTT. Translating it yields CASSVTNTDTQYF.

The chain combines TRBV19 with TRBJ1-2, with D possibly TRBD1 on 5 matching bases. The CDR3 has 15 residues. The ends were cut back, 5 bases at V and 5 bases at J, with 18 bases in the middle. Per germline, CDR1 LNHDA and CDR2 SQIVND (reference sequence). Here the CDR3 reads CASSPGLSRIYGYTF. The DNA for the CDR3 is TGTGCCAGTAGTCCGGGACTTAGCAGGATTTATGGCTACACCTTC.

V is TRBV2 and J is TRBJ2-1; weak D call: TRBD2 (6 bases). The CDR3 extends over 19 amino acids. V dropped 6 bases and J dropped 8 bases, with 32 bases sitting between them. The germline V gene encodes CDR1 SNHLY and CDR2 FYNNEI. CDR3 residues: CASSTRISNREPGRDEQFF. In DNA, the CDR3 is TGTGCCAGCAGCACAAGAATTTCTAACCGGGAGCCGGGCCGCGATGAGCAGTTCTTC.

In its sample, this clone was seen once. The rearrangement links TRBV30 to TRBJ1-1; 12 bases fit TRBD1. The germline CDR1 and CDR2 sequences are GTSNPN and SVGIG (reference sequence). The CDR3 is 21 amino acids. V lost 0 bases, J lost 1 base, and 18 bases stayed unmatched. CDR3 in amino acids: CAWSVLRGQGAQGKSNTEAFF. DNA of the CDR3: TGTGCCTGGAGTGTACTAAGGGGACAGGGGGCGCAGGGTAAGTCGAACACTGAAGCTTTCTTT.

The chain links TRBV30 to TRBJ2-2; 7 nucleotides align to TRBD2. Germline V gives CDR1 GTSNPN, CDR2 SVGIG (reference sequence). V lost 4 bases and J lost 8; bases outside the gene matches: 4. This CDR3 comprises 12 residues. CDR3 DNA sequence: TGTGCCTGGAATACGGGGGGAGGGGAGCTGTTTTTT. It translates to CAWNTGGGELFF.